Each of the 25 T cell receptor beta chains below was sequenced from the same sample in a study of blood T cell repertoires in COVID-19. Only in-frame clones appear in the TCRdb table, and some are missing; sequencing was by immunoSEQ multiplex PCR. This sample has around 430,000 clones; more than 75% occur once, and the top ten carry about a tenth. Sequencing was done on a sample of PBMCs or T cells enriched from blood (not recorded which). Receptor source: a woman between 50 and 59 years old who had recovered from COVID-19.

This clone was observed once. J is TRBJ1-6 and V is TRBV28; no definite D call. The CDR3 is made up of 16 amino acids. V lost 6 bases, J lost 1 base, and 13 bases lay in between. Germline CDR1 is MDHEN and CDR2 is SYDVKM. CDR3 protein: CASRSLSGSYNSPLHF. The DNA for the CDR3 is TGTGCCAGCAGGTCACTTTCGGGGTCCTATAATTCACCCCTCCACTTT. Complete variable domain (other parts from reference TRBV28 and TRBJ1-6): DVKVTQSSRYLVKRTGEKVFLECVQDMDHENMFWYRQDPGLGLRLIYFSYDVKMKEKGDIPEGYSVSREKKERFSLILESASTNQTSMYLCASRSLSGSYNSPLHFGNGTRLTVT.

This chain links TRBV19 with TRBJ2-1, with TRBD1 as a possible D gene (6 bases). This CDR3 is 13 amino acids long. Germline loops: CDR1 LNHDA, CDR2 SQIVND (reference sequence). V shed 3 bases and J shed 7 bases, with 10 bases lying between them. The CDR3 loop is CASSIVQGNEQFF. CDR3 coding DNA: TGTGCCAGTAGTATTGTTCAGGGGAATGAGCAGTTCTTC.

The chain is built from TRBV10-2 and TRBJ2-1; 11 bases line up with TRBD2. Trimming removed 10 bases from V and 6 bases from J; junction bases left unmatched: 5. The CDR3 sequence is 13 residues long. Germline CDR1 is WSHSY and CDR2 is SAAADI. The chain's CDR3 is CATSSGGFNEQFF. The CDR3 nucleotides are TGCGCCACCTCTAGCGGGGGGTTCAATGAGCAGTTCTTC.

The chain carries TRBV7-9 and TRBJ2-2; a possible D gene is TRBD1 (5 bases). Trimming pared 5 bases from V and 2 bases from J, leaving 21 bases between. CDR1 is SEHNR and CDR2 is FQNEAQ in the germline V gene (reference sequence). The CDR3 totals 18 residues. The CDR3, as DNA: TGTGCCAGCAGCACTTACAGCTCCCCGACAGCAAACACCGGGGAGCTGTTTTTT. It translates to CASSTYSSPTANTGELFF.

V is TRBV19 and J is TRBJ1-4, with no clear D. Per germline, CDR1 LNHDA and CDR2 SQIVND (reference sequence). The CDR3 extends over 13 amino acids. Between the trimmed V and J ends, which lost 6 bases and 3 bases, there was a span of 8 bases. The chain's CDR3 is CASRDGANEKLFF. The CDR3 DNA reads TGTGCCAGTAGAGATGGAGCTAATGAAAAACTGTTTTTT.

This clone was detected only once. V usage is TRBV9 and J usage is TRBJ2-2, with a weak D call TRBD2 (5 bases). Trimming cost V 3 bases and J 2 bases, with 14 bases left between them. Germline CDR1 is SGDLS and CDR2 is YYNGEE. The CDR3 is made up of 16 amino acids. The CDR3 is CASSGSWRVNTGELFF. The DNA for the CDR3 is TGTGCCAGCAGCGGTAGTTGGCGGGTTAACACCGGGGAGCTGTTTTTT.

The rearrangement joins TRBV2 to TRBJ2-2, with unresolved D. Germline V gene lookup returns CDR1 SNHLY and CDR2 FYNNEI. The V gene lost 4 bases and the J gene lost 2 bases, with 11 bases spanning the gap. The CDR3 consists of 15 residues. The CDR3 nucleotides read TGTGCCAGCAGTGGCGAACAGACAAACACCGGGGAGCTGTTTTTT. Encoded protein: CASSGEQTNTGELFF.

The chain joins TRBV6-2 or TRBV6-3 to TRBJ2-7, with 8 bases matching TRBD1. This CDR3 contains 15 residues. From germline, CDR1 is MNHEY and CDR2 SVGEGT. Trimming removed 6 bases from V and 2 bases from J; junction bases left unmatched: 9. CDR3 in DNA: TGTGCCAGCAGCCTACAGGGGGTGAGGACCTACGAGCAGTACTTC. It encodes CASSLQGVRTYEQYF.

This chain joins TRBV5-4 and TRBJ2-2; the D gene is possibly TRBD2 (5 bases). The CDR3 extends over 16 amino acids. Germline CDR1 reads SGHNT; CDR2 reads YYREEE (reference sequence). V was clipped by 4 bases and J by 2 bases, with 15 bases between them. The CDR3: CASSPKPGINTGELFF. The CDR3 DNA sequence: TGTGCCAGCAGCCCGAAGCCCGGGATAAACACCGGGGAGCTGTTTTTT.

This clone was observed a few times. This chain connects TRBV4-2 to TRBJ2-2; tentatively, D is TRBD1 (6 bases). The CDR3 length is 18 residues. V lost 1 base, J lost 0 bases, and 15 bases lay in between. Per germline, CDR1 LGHNA and CDR2 YNFKEQ. The CDR3 DNA is TGTGCCAGCAGCCAAGTCATCACGGACAGCACGAACACCGGGGAGCTGTTTTTT. It is translated as CASSQVITDSTNTGELFF.

The chain joins TRBV29-1 to TRBJ1-5, with D possibly TRBD1 on 5 matching bases. Germline CDR1 SQVTM, CDR2 ANQGSEA. The length of the CDR3 is 13 residues. The V end lost 4 bases, the J end lost 5 bases, and 12 bases lay between the germline ends. The DNA of the CDR3 is TGCAGCGTTGGTTGGGGGGAGGATCAGCCCCAGCATTTT. Protein sequence: CSVGWGEDQPQHF.

The chain links TRBV19 to TRBJ1-5; 8 bases are shared with TRBD1. The germline gives CDR1 LNHDA, CDR2 SQIVND (reference sequence). The V segment lost 7 bases and the J segment 1 base; nucleotides outside the gene matches: 12. CDR3 length: 17 amino acids. The CDR3 loop is CASISEGRGPSNQPQHF. The CDR3 bases are TGTGCCAGTATCTCGGAAGGCAGGGGGCCAAGCAATCAGCCCCAGCATTTT.

The chain is built from TRBV4-1 and TRBJ1-5; D call uncertain. Germline V gene sequence: CDR1 MGHRA, CDR2 YSYEKL. V was shortened by 0 bases and J by 5 bases, with 8 bases between the two germline ends. The CDR3 length is 14 residues. CDR3 protein: CASSQDELYQPQHF. CDR3 nucleotide sequence: TGCGCCAGCAGCCAAGATGAGCTTTATCAGCCCCAGCATTTT.

In its sample, this clone was seen once. The chain couples TRBV2 to TRBJ1-3; TRBD1 is a possible D gene (6 bases). Trimming removed 6 bases at V and 6 bases at J, with 15 bases between. There are 14 residues in the CDR3. Germline V CDR1 and CDR2: SNHLY, FYNNEI. The CDR3 spells CASREQGGSNTIYF. The CDR3 region has the DNA TGTGCCAGCAGAGAACAGGGAGGCTCAAACACCATATATTTT.

CDR3: CASSKAGGFVAGPYEQYF. The CDR3 DNA follows: TGTGCCAGTAGTAAGGCAGGGGGCTTTGTAGCGGGCCCCTACGAGCAGTACTTC. This chain links TRBV19 with TRBJ2-7; tentatively, D is TRBD1 (8 bases). Trimming removed 4 bases from V and 2 bases from J, with 24 bases in between. CDR1 and CDR2 from the germline V gene are LNHDA and SQIVND (reference sequence). The CDR3 has 18 amino acids.

V and J are TRBV3-1 (or the pseudogene TRBV3-2) and TRBJ1-1; 8 bases agree with TRBD1. The CDR3 has 16 amino acids. The junction had 12 bases not matched to a gene; V was cut back by 4 bases and J by 5 bases. The germline CDR1 and CDR2 sequences are LGHDT and YNNKEL (reference sequence). CDR3 in DNA: TGTGCCAGCAGCCGATGGGACAGGCTTCGGGAGACTGAAGCTTTCTTT. Translated: CASSRWDRLRETEAFF.

The V gene is TRBV19, the J gene TRBJ1-5; D is undetermined. Germline values: CDR1 LNHDA, CDR2 SQIVND (reference sequence). Trimming removed 8 bases at V and 0 bases at J, with 14 bases between. There are 15 residues in the CDR3. As DNA, the CDR3 is TGTGCCAGTGAAAGGGAGGGTTATAGCAATCAGCCCCAGCATTTT. This translates into CASEREGYSNQPQHF. The variable domain in full, completed from reference TRBV19 and TRBJ1-5, reads DGGITQSPKYLFRKEGQNVTLSCEQNLNHDAMYWYRQDPGQGLRLIYYSQIVNDFQKGDIAEGYSVSREKKESFPLTVTSAQKNPTAFYLCASEREGYSNQPQHFGDGTRLSIL.

The gene calls are TRBV2 and TRBJ1-5; maybe TRBD1 (5 bases). In germline, CDR1 is SNHLY, CDR2 FYNNEI. The CDR3 consists of 15 residues. Trimming pared 8 bases from V and 2 bases from J, leaving 16 bases between. Here the CDR3 reads CASRTSGGGNQPQHF. In DNA form, the CDR3 reads TGTGCCAGCCGAACGTCGGGGGGTGGCAATCAGCCCCAGCATTTT.

The gene calls are TRBV2 and TRBJ2-7; 8 nucleotides agree with TRBD2. The CDR3 covers 13 residues. With V trimmed by 8 bases and J by 4 bases, 7 bases remained unmatched. Per germline, CDR1 SNHLY and CDR2 FYNNEI. CDR3 coding DNA: TGTGCCAGCGCCCGGGGGGGCCTGTACGAGCAGTACTTC. It is translated as CASARGGLYEQYF.

V gene TRBV28 combines with J gene TRBJ2-7, with D perhaps matching TRBD1 (5 bases). Trimming removed 3 bases from V and 3 bases from J, with 12 bases in between. The CDR3 extends over 14 amino acids. Germline CDR1 reads MDHEN; CDR2 reads SYDVKM. CDR3: CASSFVQVGYEQYF. The DNA for the CDR3 is TGTGCCAGCAGTTTCGTACAGGTCGGCTACGAGCAGTACTTC.

The gene calls are TRBV6-5 and TRBJ1-2, with D perhaps TRBD1 (5 bases). This CDR3 has 15 amino acids. The V end was cut by 5 bases, the J end by 6 bases, with 19 bases between. Germline V gives CDR1 MNHEY, CDR2 SVGAGI. The CDR3 reads CASSTMGQFGDGYTF. The CDR3 nucleotides are TGTGCCAGCAGTACAATGGGGCAGTTTGGGGATGGCTACACCTTC.

The rearrangement uses TRBV10-3 and TRBJ2-2; no clear D. The CDR3 has 12 amino acids. V was clipped by 6 bases and J by 4 bases, with 6 bases between them. CDR1 is ENHRY and CDR2 is SYGVKD in the germline V gene. CDR3 protein: CAISAGTGELFF. The CDR3 bases are TGTGCCATCAGCGCAGGCACCGGGGAGCTGTTTTTT.

The rearrangement joins TRBV5-6 to TRBJ1-2; D uncertain. Germline loops: CDR1 SGHDT, CDR2 YYEEEE. V lost 8 bases, J lost 7 bases, and 15 bases lay in between. This CDR3 has 12 residues. CDR3 amino acids: CASSGVFGGYTF. The CDR3 DNA follows: TGTGCCAGTTCAGGTGTTTTTGGTGGCTACACCTTC.

The chain recombines TRBV5-1 with TRBJ1-4; TRBD1 agrees at 12 bases. Trimming removed 0 bases from V and 2 bases from J; junction bases left unmatched: 2. The CDR3 has 17 amino acids. Germline V gene sequence: CDR1 SGHRS, CDR2 YFSETQ. CDR3 sequence reads: CASSLEGQGATNEKLFF. CDR3 DNA: TGCGCCAGCAGCTTGGAGGGACAGGGGGCTACTAATGAAAAACTGTTTTTT. Complete variable domain (other parts from reference TRBV5-1 and TRBJ1-4): KAGVTQTPRYLIKTRGQQVTLSCSPISGHRSVSWYQQTPGQGLQFLFEYFSETQRNKGNFPGRFSGRQFSNSRSEMNVSTLELGDSALYLCASSLEGQGATNEKLFFGSGTQLSVL.

This sequence joins TRBV5-1 and TRBJ2-1; 8 bases align to TRBD2. Germline loops: CDR1 SGHRS, CDR2 YFSETQ. The CDR3 covers 17 residues. V was pared by 4 bases and J by 10 bases, with 19 bases of the junction left unmatched. The DNA of the CDR3 is TGCGCCAGCAGCGACTGGGAGAGCGGGGGTGTCGTAGGCGAGCAGTTCTTC. As protein: CASSDWESGGVVGEQFF.